These 12 T cell receptor beta chains share one sample of origin, sequenced in a study of cytomegalovirus exposure and HLA in healthy donors (dated by TCRdb to 2015 to 2018). Library preparation was by the immunoSEQ multiplex PCR assay. For the multiplex PCR, a mixture combining 60 forward primers for TCR Vbeta segments and 13 reverse primers for TCR Jbeta segments was used. Here the immuneACCESS table is served through TCRdb, limited to in-frame sequences with V and J called. Missing clones are a known gap in these copies; in checked studies unresolved V genes cover under half, and the rest lacks a known reason. This sample holds 150,000 to 200,000 clones; around three quarters were observed only once. Roughly 1% of the sample goes to the ten largest clones. Material for sequencing was PBMCs. All receptors come from a woman aged 40 to 55 in good health and CMV-seronegative.

This clone appeared a single time. This rearrangement joins TRBV12-2 to TRBJ2-7; the DNA was not compared with TRBD1, the D call given in the table. TRBV12-2 is marked as a pseudogene. This CDR3 is 18 amino acids long. Here the CDR3 reads CASRPLGWTGMRSYEQYF. CDR3 in DNA: TGTGCAAGTCGCCCCCTGGGGTGGACAGGGATGAGATCCTACGAGCAGTACTTC.

This chain connects TRBV28 to TRBJ2-2; the D gene is possibly TRBD2 (5 bases). V was pared by 6 bases and J by 4 bases, with 12 bases between. The germline V gene has CDR1 MDHEN and CDR2 SYDVKM. This CDR3 spans 14 amino acids. The CDR3 loop reads CASRPEEATGELFF. The CDR3 nucleotides read TGTGCCAGCAGACCCGAGGAGGCCACCGGGGAGCTGTTTTTT.

The CDR3 spells CASSLGGGSGNTIYF. CDR3 nucleotide sequence: TGTGCCAGCAGCTTGGGGGGAGGCTCTGGAAACACCATATATTTT. The chain has TRBV5-6 and TRBJ1-3; the D is unclear. The V end lost 0 bases, the J end lost 0 bases, and 7 bases lay between the germline ends. This CDR3 spans 15 amino acids. Germline CDR1 SGHDT, CDR2 YYEEEE.

The rearrangement joins TRBV10-3 to TRBJ1-2; 7 positions match TRBD1. From germline, CDR1 is ENHRY and CDR2 SYGVKD. With 0 bases clipped from V and 3 bases from J, the junction kept 4 bases outside the gene matches. The CDR3 length is 15 residues. CDR3 sequence reads: CAISESYRGDYGYTF. CDR3 coding DNA: TGTGCCATCAGTGAGTCGTACAGGGGCGACTATGGCTACACCTTC.

This clone has only a few counts. This rearrangement joins TRBV29-1 to TRBJ2-3; 8 nucleotides agree with TRBD1. V shed 3 bases and J 4 bases; nucleotides not matched to a gene: 6. Germline loops: CDR1 SQVTM, CDR2 ANQGSEA. The CDR3 totals 14 residues. The CDR3 sequence is CSVEIPRGPDTQYF. The DNA of the CDR3 is TGCAGCGTTGAGATCCCCAGGGGGCCAGATACGCAGTATTTT.

The CDR3 protein is CASSYSGTTIYF. The CDR3 bases are TGTGCCAGCAGCTACAGCGGGACGACCATATATTTT. The chain combines TRBV7-9 with TRBJ1-3; D may be TRBD1 (5 bases). Trimming left V 4 bases short and J 10 bases short, with 11 bases between. The germline gives CDR1 SEHNR, CDR2 FQNEAQ (reference sequence). There are 12 residues in the CDR3.

The chain joins TRBV19 to TRBJ1-5, with TRBD1 matching over 7 bases. Per germline, CDR1 LNHDA and CDR2 SQIVND (reference sequence). After removal of 4 bases from V and 1 base from J, the junction contained 4 bases not matched to a gene. The CDR3 spans 15 residues. Here the CDR3 DNA reads TGTGCCAGTAGTACATCGGGACAGAGCAATCAGCCCCAGCATTTT. This encodes CASSTSGQSNQPQHF. The entire variable domain, with the rest obtained from reference TRBV19 and TRBJ1-5, is as follows: DGGITQSPKYLFRKEGQNVTLSCEQNLNHDAMYWYRQDPGQGLRLIYYSQIVNDFQKGDIAEGYSVSREKKESFPLTVTSAQKNPTAFYLCASSTSGQSNQPQHFGDGTRLSIL.

The gene calls are TRBV30 and TRBJ1-2; D unclear. CDR1 is GTSNPN and CDR2 is SVGIG in the germline V gene (reference sequence). V was pared by 0 bases and J by 3 bases, with 14 bases between. This CDR3 has 15 residues. The CDR3 spells CAWSVLEGAYYGYTF. In nucleotides, the CDR3 is TGTGCCTGGAGTGTACTAGAGGGAGCCTACTATGGCTACACCTTC. Full variable domain (remainder filled in from reference TRBV30 and TRBJ1-2): SQTIHQWPATLVQPVGSPLSLECTVEGTSNPNLYWYRQAAGRGLQLLFYSVGIGQISSEVPQNLSASRPQDRQFILSSKKLLLSDSGFYLCAWSVLEGAYYGYTFGSGTRLTVV.

The chain carries TRBV10-3 and TRBJ2-1, with TRBD1 identical over 9 bases. V gave up 5 bases and J gave up 7 bases; unmatched junction bases: 9. Looked up from germline, CDR1 is ENHRY and CDR2 is SYGVKD. The CDR3 is made up of 15 amino acids. CDR3 loop: CAISSPGQGSNEQFF. The CDR3 nucleotides read TGTGCCATCAGTTCTCCGGGACAGGGTTCTAATGAGCAGTTCTTC.

The V call is TRBV5-1, the J call TRBJ2-3; 10 positions match TRBD2. From germline, CDR1 is SGHRS and CDR2 YFSETQ. CDR3 length: 16 residues. Trimming took 4 bases from V and 2 from J; bases not matched to a gene: 7. This CDR3 is CASSLRTSGITDTQYF. For the CDR3, the DNA is TGCGCCAGCAGCCTACGGACTAGCGGAATCACAGATACGCAGTATTTT.

The chain carries TRBV6-6 and TRBJ2-5; maybe TRBD1 (5 bases). With 6 bases removed from V and 2 bases from J, the gap between germline ends came to 10 bases. CDR1 and CDR2 from the germline V gene are MNHNY and SVGAGI (reference sequence). The CDR3 length is 13 residues. The CDR3 loop reads CASSPRQQETQYF. CDR3 sequence (DNA): TGTGCCAGCAGCCCCAGACAGCAAGAGACCCAGTACTTC.

This chain connects TRBV21-1 to TRBJ1-5; the DNA was not compared with TRBD1, the D call given in the table. TRBV21-1 is a pseudogene locus. CDR3 length equals 14 residues. CDR3: CASSKSGSNQPQHF. The CDR3 nucleotides are TGTGCCAGCAGCAAATCAGGGAGCAATCAGCCCCAGCATTTT.